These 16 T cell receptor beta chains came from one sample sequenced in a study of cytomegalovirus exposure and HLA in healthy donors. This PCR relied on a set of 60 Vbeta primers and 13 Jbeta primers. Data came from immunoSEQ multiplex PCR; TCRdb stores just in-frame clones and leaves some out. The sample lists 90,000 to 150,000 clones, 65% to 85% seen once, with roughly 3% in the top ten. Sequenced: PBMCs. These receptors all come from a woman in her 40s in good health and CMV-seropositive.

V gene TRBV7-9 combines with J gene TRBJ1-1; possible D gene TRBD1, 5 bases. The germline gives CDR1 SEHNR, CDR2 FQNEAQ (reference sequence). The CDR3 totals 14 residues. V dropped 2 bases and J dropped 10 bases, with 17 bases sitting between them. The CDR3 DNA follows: TGTGCCAGCAGCTTACGGGCTACAGGTGTGGGAGCTTTCTTT. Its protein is CASSLRATGVGAFF.

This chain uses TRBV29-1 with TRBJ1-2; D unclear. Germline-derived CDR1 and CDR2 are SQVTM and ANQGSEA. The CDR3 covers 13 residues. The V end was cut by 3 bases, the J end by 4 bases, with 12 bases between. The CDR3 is CSVDVQVGYGYTF. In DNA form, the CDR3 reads TGCAGCGTTGATGTTCAGGTCGGCTATGGCTACACCTTC.

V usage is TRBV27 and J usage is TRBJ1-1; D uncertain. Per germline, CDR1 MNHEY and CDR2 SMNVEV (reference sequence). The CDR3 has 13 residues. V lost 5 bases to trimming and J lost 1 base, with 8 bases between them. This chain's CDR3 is CASSPSWNTEAFF. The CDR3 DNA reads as TGTGCCAGCAGTCCCAGTTGGAACACTGAAGCTTTCTTT.

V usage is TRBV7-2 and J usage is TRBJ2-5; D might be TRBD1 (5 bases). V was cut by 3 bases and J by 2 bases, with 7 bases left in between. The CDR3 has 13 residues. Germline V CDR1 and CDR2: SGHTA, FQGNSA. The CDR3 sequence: CASSFSGQETQYF. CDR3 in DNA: TGTGCCAGCAGCTTTTCAGGGCAAGAGACCCAGTACTTC.

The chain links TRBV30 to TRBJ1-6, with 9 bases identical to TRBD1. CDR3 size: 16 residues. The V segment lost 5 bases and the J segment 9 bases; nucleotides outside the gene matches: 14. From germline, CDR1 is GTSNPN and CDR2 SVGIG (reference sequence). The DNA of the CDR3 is TGTGCCTGGGGTCCCGGGACAGGGATTCGGATTTCACCCCTCCACTTT. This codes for CAWGPGTGIRISPLHF. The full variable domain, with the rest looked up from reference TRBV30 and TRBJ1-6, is SQTIHQWPATLVQPVGSPLSLECTVEGTSNPNLYWYRQAAGRGLQLLFYSVGIGQISSEVPQNLSASRPQDRQFILSSKKLLLSDSGFYLCAWGPGTGIRISPLHFGNGTRLTVT.

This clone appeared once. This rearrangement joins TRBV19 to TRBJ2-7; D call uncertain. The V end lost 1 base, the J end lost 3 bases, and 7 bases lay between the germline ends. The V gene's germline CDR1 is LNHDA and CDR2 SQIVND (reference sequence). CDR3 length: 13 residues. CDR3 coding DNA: TGTGCCAGTAGTATAGGGGCAGACTACGAGCAGTACTTC. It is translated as CASSIGADYEQYF.

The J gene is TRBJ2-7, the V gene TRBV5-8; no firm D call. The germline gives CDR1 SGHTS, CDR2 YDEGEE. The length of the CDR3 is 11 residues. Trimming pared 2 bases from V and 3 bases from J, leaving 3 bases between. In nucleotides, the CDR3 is TGTGCCAGCAGCTTATACTACGAGCAGTACTTC. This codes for CASSLYYEQYF. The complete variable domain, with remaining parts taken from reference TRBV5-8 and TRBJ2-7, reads EAGVTQSPTHLIKTRGQQATLRCSPISGHTSVYWYQQALGLGLQFLLWYDEGEERNRGNFPPRFSGRQFPNYSSELNVNALELEDSALYLCASSLYYEQYFGPGTRLTVT.

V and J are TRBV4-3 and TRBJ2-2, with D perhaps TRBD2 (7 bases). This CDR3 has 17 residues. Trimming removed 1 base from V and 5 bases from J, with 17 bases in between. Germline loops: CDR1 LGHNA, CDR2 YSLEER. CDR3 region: CASSQALTGGRTGELFF. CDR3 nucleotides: TGCGCCAGCAGCCAAGCGCTGACCGGGGGGCGGACCGGGGAGCTGTTTTTT.

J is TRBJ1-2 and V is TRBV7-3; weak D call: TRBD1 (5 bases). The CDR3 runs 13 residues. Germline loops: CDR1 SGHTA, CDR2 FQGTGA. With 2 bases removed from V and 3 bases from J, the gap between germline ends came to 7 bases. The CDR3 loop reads CASSLDSYYGYTF. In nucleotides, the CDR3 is TGTGCCAGCAGCTTAGACAGTTACTATGGCTACACCTTC.

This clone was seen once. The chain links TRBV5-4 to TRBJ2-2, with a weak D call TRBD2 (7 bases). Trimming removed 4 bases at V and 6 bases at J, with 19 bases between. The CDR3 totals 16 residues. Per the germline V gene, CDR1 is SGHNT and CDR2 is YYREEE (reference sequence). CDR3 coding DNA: TGTGCCAGCAGCCCGGCCTTCTTAGGGGGGGCCGGGGAGCTGTTTTTT. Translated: CASSPAFLGGAGELFF.

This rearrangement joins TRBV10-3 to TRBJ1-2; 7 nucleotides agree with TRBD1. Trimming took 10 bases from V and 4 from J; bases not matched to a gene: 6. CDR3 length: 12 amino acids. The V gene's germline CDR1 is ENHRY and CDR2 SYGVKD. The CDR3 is CATLQGTYGYTF. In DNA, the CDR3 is TGTGCCACACTACAGGGGACCTATGGCTACACCTTC.

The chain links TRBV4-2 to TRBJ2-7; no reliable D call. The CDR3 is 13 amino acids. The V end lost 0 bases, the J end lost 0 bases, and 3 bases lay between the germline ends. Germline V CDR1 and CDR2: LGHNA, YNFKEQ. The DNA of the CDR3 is TGTGCCAGCAGCCAAGACAACTCCTACGAGCAGTACTTC. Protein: CASSQDNSYEQYF.

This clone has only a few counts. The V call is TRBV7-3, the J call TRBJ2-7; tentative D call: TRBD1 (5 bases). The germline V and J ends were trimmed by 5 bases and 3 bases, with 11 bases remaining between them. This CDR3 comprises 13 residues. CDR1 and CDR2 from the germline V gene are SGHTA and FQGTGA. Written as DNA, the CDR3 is TGTGCCAGCAGCCTATTGACAGACTACGAGCAGTACTTC. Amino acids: CASSLLTDYEQYF.

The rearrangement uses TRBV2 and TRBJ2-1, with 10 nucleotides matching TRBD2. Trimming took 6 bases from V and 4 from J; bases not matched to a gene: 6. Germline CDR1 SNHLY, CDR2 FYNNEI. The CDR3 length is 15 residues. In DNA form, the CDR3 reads TGTGCCAGCAGCGGCGGACTAGCGGAATACAATGAGCAGTTCTTC. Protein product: CASSGGLAEYNEQFF.

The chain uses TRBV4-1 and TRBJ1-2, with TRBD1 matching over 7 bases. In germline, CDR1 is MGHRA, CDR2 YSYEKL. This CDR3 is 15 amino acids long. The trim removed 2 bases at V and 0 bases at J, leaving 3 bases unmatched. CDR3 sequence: CASSQQGGANYGYTF. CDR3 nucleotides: TGCGCCAGCAGCCAACAGGGGGGTGCTAACTATGGCTACACCTTC.

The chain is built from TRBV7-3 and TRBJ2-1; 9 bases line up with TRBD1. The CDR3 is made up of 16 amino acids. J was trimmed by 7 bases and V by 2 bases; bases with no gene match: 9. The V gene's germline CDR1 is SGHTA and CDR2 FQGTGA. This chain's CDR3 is CASSLPGQGQENEQFF. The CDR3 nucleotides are TGTGCCAGCAGCTTACCGGGACAGGGCCAGGAGAATGAGCAGTTCTTC.